Listed below are T cell receptor beta chains from one sample, sequenced in a study of beta chain features in type 1 diabetes. Only in-frame clones appear in the TCRdb table, and some are missing; sequencing was by immunoSEQ multiplex PCR. The sample consists of more than 350,000 clones, roughly an eighth of them appearing once. The sequenced sample was naive CD4+ T cells from blood. The receptors originated from a woman aged 18-29 years in good health. CDR3s include the opening cysteine and the closing phenylalanine or tryptophan. The order of the fields is clone size, J gene, D gene, CDR3 length, V gene, CDR3 DNA, CDR3 protein. D genes are given only for firm matches. Size is omitted from some rows. Given values are once, few, many or a class for expanded clones.

NA,TRBJ1-2,NA,16,TRBV6-1,TGTGCCAGCAGTGGCTTAAGAGACTCACCTATGGGCGGCTACACCTTC,CASSGLRDSPMGGYTF
few,TRBJ2-4,NA,11,TRBV2,TGTGCCAGTACCAGAGAAAACATTCAGTACTTC,CASTRENIQYF
few,TRBJ1-1,NA,13,TRBV7-2,TGTGCCAGCAGCCCCCCTCGGGGAGCTGAAGCTTTCTTT,CASSPPRGAEAFF
NA,TRBJ1-2,NA,15,TRBV6-6,TGTGCCAGCAGTTACCTCCAGGACAGCTACTATGGCTACACCTTC,CASSYLQDSYYGYTF
NA,TRBJ2-1,NA,17,TRBV15,TGTGCCACCAGCAGCGACCTTGGTCTACGGAAGGACAATGAGCAGTTCTTC,CATSSDLGLRKDNEQFF
NA,TRBJ2-3,NA,17,TRBV21-1,TGTGCCAGCAGCAAAGGTCTAGCGGGTACTAGCACAGATACGCAGTATTTT,CASSKGLAGTSTDTQYF
NA,TRBJ2-2,NA,12,TRBV18,TGTGCCAGCTCACCGTCGACCGGGGAGCTGTTTTTT,CASSPSTGELFF
NA,TRBJ1-3,TRBD1,15,TRBV5-1,TGCGCCAGCAGCTGGGGGACAGATTCTGGAAACACCATATATTTT,CASSWGTDSGNTIYF
NA,TRBJ2-7,NA,13,TRBV6-4,TGTGCCAGCAGCCCGGGGGTTTTTGGCGAGCAGTACTTC,CASSPGVFGEQYF
few,TRBJ2-3,TRBD2,13,TRBV9,TGTGCCAGCAGCGTGACTAGCGCAGATACGCAGTATTTT,CASSVTSADTQYF
NA,TRBJ2-5,NA,13,TRBV11-2,TGTGCCAGCAGCTTTATGGTGACAGAGACCCAGTACTTC,CASSFMVTETQYF
few,TRBJ2-2,NA,15,TRBV2,TGTGCCAGCAGGAACAGGGTATCAAACACCGGGGAGCTGTTTTTT,CASRNRVSNTGELFF
few,TRBJ2-3,NA,16,TRBV4-2,TGTGCCAGCAGCCAAGGGCAGGCTTGGGGCACAGATACGCAGTATTTT,CASSQGQAWGTDTQYF
NA,TRBJ1-1,TRBD1,14,TRBV4-2,TGTGCCAGCAGCCAGACAGGGTCTGGGGGTGAAGCTTTCTTT,CASSQTGSGGEAFF
NA,TRBJ2-1,NA,13,TRBV18,TGTGCCAGCTACCTTACCGTACAGGGAGTGAATTTCTTC,CASYLTVQGVNFF
NA,TRBJ2-3,NA,15,TRBV5-1,TGCGCCAGCAGCTTTGGGACATGGGGCACAGATACGCAGTATTTT,CASSFGTWGTDTQYF
NA,TRBJ2-5,NA,12,TRBV29-1,TGCAGCGTTGTGGGGTATCGAGAGACCCAGTACTTC,CSVVGYRETQYF
NA,TRBJ2-3,NA,12,TRBV9,TGTGCCAGCAGCGTAGATACTGATACGCAGTATTTT,CASSVDTDTQYF
few,TRBJ2-7,TRBD1,15,TRBV7-6,TGTGCCAGCAGCCTCCCGACAGGGCGCTCGAACGAGCAGTACTTC,CASSLPTGRSNEQYF
NA,TRBJ2-1,NA,15,TRBV9,TGTGCCAGCAGCGTGGACCTCGGTTCCTACAATGAGCAGTTCTTC,CASSVDLGSYNEQFF
NA,TRBJ2-5,TRBD2,16,TRBV30,TGTGCCTGGAGTGTGGGGAGCGGGAGGGCCCGGGAGACCCAGTACTTC,CAWSVGSGRARETQYF
NA,TRBJ1-5,NA,15,TRBV4-3,TGCGCCAGCAGCCAAGCGTTAACACCTAATCAGCCCCAGCATTTT,CASSQALTPNQPQHF
few,TRBJ1-6,NA,13,TRBV2,TGTGCCAGCAGCGTCAGGGAGGGGTCACCCCTCCACTTT,CASSVREGSPLHF
few,TRBJ2-4,NA,15,TRBV4-1,TGCGCCAGCAGCCTGGTCGGTTTAGCCAAAAACATTCAGTACTTC,CASSLVGLAKNIQYF
few,TRBJ2-5,TRBD1,16,TRBV25-1,TGTGCCAGCAGTGAGGGACAGGGTCATTCCTTGGAGACCCAGTACTTC,CASSEGQGHSLETQYF
NA,TRBJ1-3,NA,11,TRBV6-5,TGTGCCAGCAGATTAGGAAACACCATATATTTT,CASRLGNTIYF
NA,TRBJ2-5,NA,16,TRBV5-1,TGCGCCAGCAGATCAAAAATTGGAGGGGGCCAAGAGACCCAGTACTTC,CASRSKIGGGQETQYF
NA,TRBJ2-1,TRBD2,15,TRBV7-9,TGTGCCGGCAACCGCGGGGAGGGAGCCTACAATGAGCAGTTCTTC,CAGNRGEGAYNEQFF
few,TRBJ1-3,NA,13,TRBV25-1,TGTGCCAGCAGGGCTTCGGCGGGAAACACCATATATTTT,CASRASAGNTIYF
NA,TRBJ2-2,NA,15,TRBV2,TGTGCCAGCAGTGACCCGGGACACAACACCGGGGAGCTGTTTTTT,CASSDPGHNTGELFF
NA,TRBJ2-3,TRBD2,13,TRBV29-1,TGCAGCGTGGAATGGGCGGGGGCAGATACGCAGTATTTT,CSVEWAGADTQYF